The rows below give T cell receptor beta chains drawn from one sample of a study of shared T cell receptors in the human thymus. The table came from immunoSEQ multiplex PCR; TCRdb's copy has only in-frame clones and leaves some out. The sample shows some 640,000 clones, more than 75% of them seen only once. The same data also contributed to another study, on human thymus T cells.

The sample consisted of thymocytes. The receptors stem from a boy less than two years old with a congenital heart defect. CDR3s include the opening cysteine and the closing phenylalanine or tryptophan. Each record gives: J gene, D gene, V gene, clone size, CDR3 protein, CDR3 DNA. A D gene is named only where the DNA matches it firmly. Clone size is shown for a subset of rows, as once, few, many or a class of expanded clone.

j_call: TRBJ1-4; d_call: NA; v_call: TRBV28; clone_size: few; cdr3_aa: CASSLRPGGSSEKLFF; cdr3_nt: TGTGCCAGCAGTCTCCGCCCGGGAGGCAGCAGTGAAAAACTGTTTTTT
j_call: TRBJ2-1; d_call: NA; v_call: TRBV16; clone_size: NA; cdr3_aa: CASSQSPFPLYNEQFF; cdr3_nt: TGTGCCAGCAGCCAATCCCCTTTCCCTTTATACAATGAGCAGTTCTTC
j_call: TRBJ2-1; d_call: TRBD1; v_call: TRBV27; clone_size: NA; cdr3_aa: CASRGQNHNEQFF; cdr3_nt: TGTGCCAGCAGGGGACAGAACCACAATGAGCAGTTCTTC
j_call: TRBJ2-1; d_call: TRBD1; v_call: TRBV18; clone_size: NA; cdr3_aa: CASSQVPRTGDYNEQFF; cdr3_nt: TGTGCCAGCTCACAAGTGCCCCGGACAGGGGACTACAATGAGCAGTTCTTC
j_call: TRBJ2-7; d_call: NA; v_call: TRBV10-1; clone_size: NA; cdr3_aa: CASSEYHSYEQYF; cdr3_nt: TGCGCCAGCAGTGAGTATCACTCCTACGAGCAGTACTTC
j_call: TRBJ2-1; d_call: NA; v_call: TRBV7-2; clone_size: NA; cdr3_aa: CASSLGGAPSYNEQFF; cdr3_nt: TGTGCCAGCAGCTTAGGGGGCGCGCCCTCCTACAATGAGCAGTTCTTC
j_call: TRBJ1-1; d_call: NA; v_call: TRBV4-3; clone_size: NA; cdr3_aa: CASSLELRDKNTEAFF; cdr3_nt: TGCGCCAGCAGCCTAGAGCTCCGGGACAAGAACACTGAAGCTTTCTTT
j_call: TRBJ1-1; d_call: TRBD1; v_call: TRBV7-9; clone_size: NA; cdr3_aa: CASSLARDRVNTEAFF; cdr3_nt: TGTGCCAGCAGCTTAGCCCGGGACAGGGTGAACACTGAAGCTTTCTTT
j_call: TRBJ2-1; d_call: NA; v_call: TRBV14; clone_size: NA; cdr3_aa: CASSQGDSSDEQFF; cdr3_nt: TGTGCCAGCAGCCAGGGGGACTCCTCCGATGAGCAGTTCTTC
j_call: TRBJ2-1; d_call: TRBD2; v_call: TRBV5-6; clone_size: NA; cdr3_aa: CASSLALKGGVLSEQFF; cdr3_nt: TGTGCCAGCAGCTTGGCCCTGAAGGGAGGGGTCCTTAGTGAGCAGTTCTTC
j_call: TRBJ2-1; d_call: TRBD2; v_call: TRBV7-9; clone_size: NA; cdr3_aa: CASSVPSGGTRDEQFF; cdr3_nt: TGTGCCAGCAGCGTTCCGAGCGGGGGCACAAGGGATGAGCAGTTCTTC
j_call: TRBJ2-7; d_call: NA; v_call: TRBV18; clone_size: few; cdr3_aa: CASSHTRGRVGEQYF; cdr3_nt: TGTGCCAGCTCCCATACCCGGGGAAGAGTTGGCGAGCAGTACTTC
j_call: TRBJ2-4; d_call: NA; v_call: TRBV11-2; clone_size: NA; cdr3_aa: CASSLGTPERKNIQYF; cdr3_nt: TGTGCCAGCAGCTTAGGGACACCCGAACGCAAAAACATTCAGTACTTC
j_call: TRBJ1-2; d_call: NA; v_call: TRBV28; clone_size: NA; cdr3_aa: CASSNLPDDYGYTF; cdr3_nt: TGTGCCAGCAGCAACCTCCCAGATGACTATGGCTACACCTTC
j_call: TRBJ2-7; d_call: TRBD1; v_call: TRBV19; clone_size: NA; cdr3_aa: CATKQGGSYEQYF; cdr3_nt: TGTGCCACAAAACAGGGGGGCTCCTACGAGCAGTACTTC
j_call: TRBJ1-1; d_call: NA; v_call: TRBV4-2; clone_size: NA; cdr3_aa: CASSDLQSLGAEAFF; cdr3_nt: TGTGCCAGCAGCGACTTGCAGTCTCTTGGAGCCGAAGCTTTCTTT
j_call: TRBJ2-7; d_call: NA; v_call: TRBV20-1; clone_size: NA; cdr3_aa: CSAQTYEQYF; cdr3_nt: TGCAGTGCCCAAACCTACGAGCAGTACTTC
j_call: TRBJ2-1; d_call: NA; v_call: TRBV27; clone_size: once; cdr3_aa: CASSLYGDYNEQFF; cdr3_nt: TGTGCCAGCAGTCTATACGGGGACTACAATGAGCAGTTCTTC
j_call: TRBJ1-4; d_call: NA; v_call: TRBV14; clone_size: NA; cdr3_aa: CASSQTGGQEKLFF; cdr3_nt: TGTGCCAGCAGCCAAACCGGGGGTCAAGAAAAACTGTTTTTT
j_call: TRBJ2-1; d_call: NA; v_call: TRBV12-5; clone_size: NA; cdr3_aa: CASGFPSNNSSYNEQFF; cdr3_nt: TGTGCTAGTGGTTTCCCCTCAAATAACAGCTCCTACAATGAGCAGTTCTTC
j_call: TRBJ1-5; d_call: NA; v_call: TRBV6-1; clone_size: NA; cdr3_aa: CASSEWGTRSNQPQHF; cdr3_nt: TGTGCCAGCAGTGAATGGGGCACGCGGAGCAATCAGCCCCAGCATTTT
j_call: TRBJ2-7; d_call: TRBD1; v_call: TRBV27; clone_size: NA; cdr3_aa: CASSKGQGTYEQYF; cdr3_nt: TGTGCCAGCAGTAAGGGACAGGGTACCTACGAGCAGTACTTC
j_call: TRBJ2-6; d_call: TRBD2; v_call: TRBV19; clone_size: NA; cdr3_aa: CASSKSPPGRDSGANVLTF; cdr3_nt: TGTGCCAGTAGTAAATCCCCTCCCGGGAGGGACTCTGGGGCCAACGTCCTGACTTTC
j_call: TRBJ2-2; d_call: TRBD1; v_call: TRBV6-4; clone_size: NA; cdr3_aa: CASSPTGRSNTGELFF; cdr3_nt: TGTGCCAGCAGCCCGACAGGGCGCTCGAACACCGGGGAGCTGTTTTTT
j_call: TRBJ2-7; d_call: TRBD2; v_call: TRBV10-2; clone_size: NA; cdr3_aa: CASSGVTWTSREQYF; cdr3_nt: TGCGCCAGCAGTGGAGTTACCTGGACTAGTCGGGAGCAGTACTTC
j_call: TRBJ1-5; d_call: NA; v_call: TRBV28; clone_size: NA; cdr3_aa: CASSLQRGGQPQHF; cdr3_nt: TGTGCCAGCAGTCTTCAGAGGGGAGGTCAGCCCCAGCATTTT
j_call: TRBJ2-7; d_call: NA; v_call: TRBV28; clone_size: few; cdr3_aa: CASSSDTTYEQYF; cdr3_nt: TGTGCCAGCAGTTCGGACACGACCTACGAGCAGTACTTC
j_call: TRBJ2-1; d_call: TRBD1; v_call: TRBV6-5; clone_size: NA; cdr3_aa: CASRAPGGNEQFF; cdr3_nt: TGTGCCAGCAGGGCGCCAGGGGGCAATGAGCAGTTCTTC
j_call: TRBJ2-7; d_call: TRBD1; v_call: TRBV28; clone_size: once; cdr3_aa: CASRPGPGQPQYEQYF; cdr3_nt: TGTGCCAGCAGACCTGGGCCGGGACAGCCACAATACGAGCAGTACTTC
j_call: TRBJ2-5; d_call: NA; v_call: TRBV6-6; clone_size: NA; cdr3_aa: CASIGAENFQETQYF; cdr3_nt: TGTGCCAGCATAGGGGCTGAAAATTTCCAAGAGACCCAGTACTTC
j_call: TRBJ2-7; d_call: TRBD2; v_call: TRBV27; clone_size: NA; cdr3_aa: CASSFLGRTSGRSDEQYF; cdr3_nt: TGTGCCAGCAGTTTTTTAGGTAGGACTAGCGGGAGAAGCGACGAGCAGTACTTC
j_call: TRBJ2-1; d_call: TRBD2; v_call: TRBV7-6; clone_size: NA; cdr3_aa: CASSLGGGGTLRLYNEQFF; cdr3_nt: TGTGCCAGCAGCTTAGGGGGCGGGGGGACTCTGCGGCTCTACAATGAGCAGTTCTTC
j_call: TRBJ2-5; d_call: TRBD2; v_call: TRBV18; clone_size: NA; cdr3_aa: CASSPPSGGEKETQYF; cdr3_nt: TGTGCCAGCTCACCCCCTAGCGGGGGGGAGAAAGAGACCCAGTACTTC
j_call: TRBJ1-2; d_call: NA; v_call: TRBV19; clone_size: NA; cdr3_aa: CASSTGRGVDGYTF; cdr3_nt: TGTGCCAGTAGTACCGGGAGGGGAGTCGATGGCTACACCTTC
j_call: TRBJ2-3; d_call: NA; v_call: TRBV7-8; clone_size: NA; cdr3_aa: CASSLEWTESSDTQYF; cdr3_nt: TGTGCCAGCAGCTTAGAGTGGACAGAGAGCTCAGATACGCAGTATTTT
j_call: TRBJ2-1; d_call: NA; v_call: TRBV5-1; clone_size: once; cdr3_aa: CASSFCLSNEQFF; cdr3_nt: TGCGCCAGCAGCTTTTGCCTATCCAATGAGCAGTTCTTC
j_call: TRBJ2-1; d_call: NA; v_call: TRBV14; clone_size: NA; cdr3_aa: CASSQGSSAYNEQFF; cdr3_nt: TGTGCCAGCAGCCAAGGGAGCTCGGCCTACAATGAGCAGTTCTTC
j_call: TRBJ1-2; d_call: NA; v_call: TRBV6-1; clone_size: once; cdr3_aa: CASSDRGGVYGYTF; cdr3_nt: TGTGCCAGCAGTGATCGGGGAGGAGTCTATGGCTACACCTTC
j_call: TRBJ2-2; d_call: NA; v_call: TRBV5-1; clone_size: NA; cdr3_aa: CASSLFAADTGELFF; cdr3_nt: TGCGCCAGCAGCTTGTTTGCGGCGGACACCGGGGAGCTGTTTTTT
j_call: TRBJ2-1; d_call: TRBD2; v_call: TRBV10-3; clone_size: NA; cdr3_aa: CATVRDYPTIEQFF; cdr3_nt: TGTGCCACCGTCCGGGACTACCCTACCATTGAGCAGTTCTTC
j_call: TRBJ2-4; d_call: TRBD1; v_call: TRBV4-3; clone_size: NA; cdr3_aa: CASSQDHARQGMENIQYF; cdr3_nt: TGCGCCAGCAGCCAAGATCACGCAAGACAGGGTATGGAGAACATTCAGTACTTC
j_call: TRBJ2-1; d_call: TRBD1; v_call: TRBV5-1; clone_size: NA; cdr3_aa: CASSLGDRGGNEQFF; cdr3_nt: TGCGCCAGCAGCTTGGGGGACAGAGGAGGCAATGAGCAGTTCTTC